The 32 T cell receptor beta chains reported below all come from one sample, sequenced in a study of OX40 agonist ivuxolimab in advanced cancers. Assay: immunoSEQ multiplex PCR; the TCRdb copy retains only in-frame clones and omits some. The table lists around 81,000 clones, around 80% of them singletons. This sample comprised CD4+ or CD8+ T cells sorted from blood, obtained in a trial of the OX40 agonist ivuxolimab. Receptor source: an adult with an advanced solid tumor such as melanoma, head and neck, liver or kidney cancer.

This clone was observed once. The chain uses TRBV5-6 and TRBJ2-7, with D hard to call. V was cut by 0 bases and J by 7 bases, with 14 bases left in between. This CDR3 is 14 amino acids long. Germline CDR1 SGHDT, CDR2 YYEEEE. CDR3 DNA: TGTGCCAGCAGCTTGGCCGTTTATCCGACTGAGCAGTACGTC. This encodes CASSLAVYPTEQYV.

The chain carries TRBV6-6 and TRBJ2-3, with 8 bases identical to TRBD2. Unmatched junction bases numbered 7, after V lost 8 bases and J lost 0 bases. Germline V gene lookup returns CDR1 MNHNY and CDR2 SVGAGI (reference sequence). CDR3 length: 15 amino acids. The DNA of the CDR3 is TGTGCCAGCGGAAGCGGGAGCCGAAGCACAGATACGCAGTATTTT. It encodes CASGSGSRSTDTQYF.

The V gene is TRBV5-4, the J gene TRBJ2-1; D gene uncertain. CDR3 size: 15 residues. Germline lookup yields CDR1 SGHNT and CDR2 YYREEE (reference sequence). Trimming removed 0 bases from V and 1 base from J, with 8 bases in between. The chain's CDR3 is CASSLGTVSYNEQFF. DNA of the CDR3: TGTGCCAGCAGCTTGGGAACCGTTTCCTACAATGAGCAGTTCTTC.

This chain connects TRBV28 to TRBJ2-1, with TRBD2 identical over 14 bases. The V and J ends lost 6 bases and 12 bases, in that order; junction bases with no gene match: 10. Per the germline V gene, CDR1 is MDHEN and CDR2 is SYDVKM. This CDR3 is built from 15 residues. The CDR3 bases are TGTGCCAGCAGCAGTCCGGGACTAGCGGGAGTCGGGCAGTTCTTC. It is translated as CASSSPGLAGVGQFF.

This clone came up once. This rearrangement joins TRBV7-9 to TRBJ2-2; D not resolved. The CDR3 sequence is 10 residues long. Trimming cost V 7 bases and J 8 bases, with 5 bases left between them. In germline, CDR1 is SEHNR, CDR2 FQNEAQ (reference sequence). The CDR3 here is CASKTGELFF. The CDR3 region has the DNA TGTGCCAGCAAGACAGGGGAGCTGTTTTTT.

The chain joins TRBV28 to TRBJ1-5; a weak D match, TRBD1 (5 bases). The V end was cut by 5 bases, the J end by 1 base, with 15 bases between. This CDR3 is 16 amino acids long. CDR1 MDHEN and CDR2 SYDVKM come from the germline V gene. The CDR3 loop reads CASSPIEGSSNQPQHF. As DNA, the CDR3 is TGTGCCAGCAGTCCCATTGAGGGGTCGAGCAATCAGCCCCAGCATTTT.

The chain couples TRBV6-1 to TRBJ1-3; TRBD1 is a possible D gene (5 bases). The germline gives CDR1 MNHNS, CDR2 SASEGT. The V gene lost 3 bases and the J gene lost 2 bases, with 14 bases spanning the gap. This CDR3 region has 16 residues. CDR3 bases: TGTGCCAGCAGTGACAGGCCAGGGACCCCTGGAAACACCATATATTTT. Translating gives CASSDRPGTPGNTIYF.

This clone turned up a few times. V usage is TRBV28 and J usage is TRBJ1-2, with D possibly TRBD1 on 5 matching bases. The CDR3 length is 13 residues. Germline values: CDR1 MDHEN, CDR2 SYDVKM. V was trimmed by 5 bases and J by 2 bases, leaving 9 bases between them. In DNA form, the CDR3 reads TGTGCCAGCAGTCCTGCAGGGAACTATGGCTACACCTTC. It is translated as CASSPAGNYGYTF.

CDR3 nucleotide sequence: TGCGCCAGCAGCTTCAATTCCGGGACGGGGAACACTGAAGCTTTCTTT. Translation: CASSFNSGTGNTEAFF. The chain combines TRBV5-1 with TRBJ1-1, with D possibly matching TRBD1 (5 bases). Germline V gene sequence: CDR1 SGHRS, CDR2 YFSETQ. Between the trimmed V and J ends, which lost 2 bases and 1 base, there was a span of 15 bases. This CDR3 spans 16 amino acids.

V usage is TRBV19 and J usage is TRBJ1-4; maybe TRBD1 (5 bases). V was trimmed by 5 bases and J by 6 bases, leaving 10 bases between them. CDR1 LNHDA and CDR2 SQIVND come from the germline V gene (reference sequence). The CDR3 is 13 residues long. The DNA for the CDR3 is TGTGCCAGTAGTCTTGGGACCTATGAAAAACTGTTTTTT. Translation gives CASSLGTYEKLFF.

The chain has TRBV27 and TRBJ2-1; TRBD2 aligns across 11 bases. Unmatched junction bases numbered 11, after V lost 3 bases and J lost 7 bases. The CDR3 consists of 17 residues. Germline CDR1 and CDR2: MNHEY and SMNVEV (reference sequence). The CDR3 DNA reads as TGTGCCAGCAGTTTGCCCCTAGCGGGAGGTTCGTGGAATGAGCAGTTCTTC. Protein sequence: CASSLPLAGGSWNEQFF.

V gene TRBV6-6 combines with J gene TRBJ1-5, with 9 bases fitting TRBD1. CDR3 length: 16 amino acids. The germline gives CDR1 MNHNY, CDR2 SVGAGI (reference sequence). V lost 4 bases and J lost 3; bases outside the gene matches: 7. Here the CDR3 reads CASSSSTGGTNQPQHF. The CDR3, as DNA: TGTGCCAGCAGTTCCTCAACAGGGGGCACCAATCAGCCCCAGCATTTT.

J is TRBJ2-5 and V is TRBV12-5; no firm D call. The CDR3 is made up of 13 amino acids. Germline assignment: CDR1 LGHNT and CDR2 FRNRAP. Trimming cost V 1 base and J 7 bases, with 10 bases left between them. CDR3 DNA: TGTGCTAGTGGTTTGGGTTCCTTCGGGACCCAGTACTTC. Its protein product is CASGLGSFGTQYF.

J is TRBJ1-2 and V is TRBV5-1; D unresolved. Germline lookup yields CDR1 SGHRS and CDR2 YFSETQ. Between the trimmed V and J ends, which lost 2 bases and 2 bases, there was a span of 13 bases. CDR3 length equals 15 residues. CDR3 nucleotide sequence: TGCGCCAGCAGCTTCTCTTTGCAGACAAACTATGGCTACACCTTC. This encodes CASSFSLQTNYGYTF.

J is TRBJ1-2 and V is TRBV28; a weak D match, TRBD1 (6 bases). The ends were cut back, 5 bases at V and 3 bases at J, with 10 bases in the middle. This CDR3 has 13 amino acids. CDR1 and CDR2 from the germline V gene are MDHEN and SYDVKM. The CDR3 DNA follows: TGTGCCAGCAGTCCCAGGGGCGACTATGGCTACACCTTC. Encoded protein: CASSPRGDYGYTF.

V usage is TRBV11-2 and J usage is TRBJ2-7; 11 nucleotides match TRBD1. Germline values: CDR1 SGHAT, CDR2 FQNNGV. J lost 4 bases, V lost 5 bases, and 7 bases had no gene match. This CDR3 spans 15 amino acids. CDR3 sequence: CASSLGTGGRYEQYV. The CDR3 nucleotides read TGTGCCAGCAGCCTTGGGACAGGGGGAAGGTACGAGCAGTACGTC.

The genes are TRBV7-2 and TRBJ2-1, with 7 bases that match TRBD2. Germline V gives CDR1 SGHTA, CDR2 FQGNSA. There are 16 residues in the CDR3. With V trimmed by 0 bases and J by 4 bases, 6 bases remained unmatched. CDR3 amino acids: CASSLAGRGTYNEQFF. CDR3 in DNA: TGTGCCAGCAGCTTAGCGGGGAGGGGAACTTACAATGAGCAGTTCTTC.

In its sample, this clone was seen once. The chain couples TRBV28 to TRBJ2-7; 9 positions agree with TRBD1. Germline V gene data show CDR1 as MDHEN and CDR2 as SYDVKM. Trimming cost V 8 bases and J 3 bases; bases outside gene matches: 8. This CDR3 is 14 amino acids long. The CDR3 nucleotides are TGTGCCAGCGGGCCCGGACAGGGGCTCTACGAGCAGTACTTC. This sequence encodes CASGPGQGLYEQYF.

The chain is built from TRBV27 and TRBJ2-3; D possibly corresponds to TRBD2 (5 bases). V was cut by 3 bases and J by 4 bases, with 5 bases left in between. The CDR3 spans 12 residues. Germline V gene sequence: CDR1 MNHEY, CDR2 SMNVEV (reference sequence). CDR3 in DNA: TGTGCCAGCAGTTTCGGGGCAGATACGCAGTATTTT. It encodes CASSFGADTQYF.

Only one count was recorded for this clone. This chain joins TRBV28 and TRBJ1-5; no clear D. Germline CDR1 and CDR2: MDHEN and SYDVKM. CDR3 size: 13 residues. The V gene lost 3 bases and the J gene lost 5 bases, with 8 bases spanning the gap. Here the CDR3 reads CASSLGSYQPQHF. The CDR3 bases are TGTGCCAGCAGTTTGGGCAGCTATCAGCCCCAGCATTTT.

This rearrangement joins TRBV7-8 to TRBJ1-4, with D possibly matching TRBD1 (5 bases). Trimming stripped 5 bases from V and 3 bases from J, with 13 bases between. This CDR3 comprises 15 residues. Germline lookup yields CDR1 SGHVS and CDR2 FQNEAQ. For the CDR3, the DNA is TGTGCCAGCAGCCAGGGTCTGTGGGCTAATGAAAAACTGTTTTTT. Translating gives CASSQGLWANEKLFF.

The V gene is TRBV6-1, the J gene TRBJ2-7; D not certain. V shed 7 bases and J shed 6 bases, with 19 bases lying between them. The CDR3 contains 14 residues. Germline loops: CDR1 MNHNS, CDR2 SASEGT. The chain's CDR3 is CASIPDPPRTEQYV. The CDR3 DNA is TGTGCCAGCATCCCCGACCCGCCGCGAACCGAGCAGTACGTC.

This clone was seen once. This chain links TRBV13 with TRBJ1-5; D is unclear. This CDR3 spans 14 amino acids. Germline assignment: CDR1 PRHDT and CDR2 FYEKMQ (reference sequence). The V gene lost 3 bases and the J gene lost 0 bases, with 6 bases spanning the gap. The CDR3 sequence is CASSLGHSNQPQHF. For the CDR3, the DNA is TGTGCCAGCAGCTTGGGCCATAGCAATCAGCCCCAGCATTTT. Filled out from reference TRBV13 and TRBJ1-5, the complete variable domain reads AAGVIQSPRHLIKEKRETATLKCYPIPRHDTVYWYQQGPGQDPQFLISFYEKMQSDKGSIPDRFSAQQFSDYHSELNMSSLELGDSALYFCASSLGHSNQPQHFGDGTRLSIL.

The CDR3 DNA sequence: TGCGCCAGCAGCCAAGGACTCCGTGAGGGGTCCCATCAGCCCCAGCATTTT. Protein sequence: CASSQGLREGSHQPQHF. The chain has TRBV4-1 and TRBJ1-5; weak D call: TRBD1 (5 bases). V lost 1 base and J lost 5, with 18 bases in between. This CDR3 region has 17 residues. The germline V gene has CDR1 MGHRA and CDR2 YSYEKL.

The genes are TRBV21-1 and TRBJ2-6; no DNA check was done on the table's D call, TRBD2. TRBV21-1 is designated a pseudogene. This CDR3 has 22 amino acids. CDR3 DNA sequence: TGTGCCAGCAGCAAAGGCGAAGGGGGAGGGTTTCCCATTAACTCTGGGGCCAACGTCCTGACTTTC. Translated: CASSKGEGGGFPINSGANVLTF.

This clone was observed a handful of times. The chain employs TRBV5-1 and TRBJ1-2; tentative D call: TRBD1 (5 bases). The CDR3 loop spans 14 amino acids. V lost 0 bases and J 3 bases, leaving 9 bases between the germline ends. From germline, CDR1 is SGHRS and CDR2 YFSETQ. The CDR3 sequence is CASSLVGRDYGYTF. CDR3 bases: TGCGCCAGCAGCTTGGTTGGCAGGGACTATGGCTACACCTTC.

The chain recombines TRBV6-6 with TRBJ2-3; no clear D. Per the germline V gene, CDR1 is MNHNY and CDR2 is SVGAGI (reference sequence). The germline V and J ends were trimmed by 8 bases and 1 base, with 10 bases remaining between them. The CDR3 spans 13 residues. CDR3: CASCVGRTDTQYF. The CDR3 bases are TGTGCCAGCTGCGTCGGGCGCACAGATACGCAGTATTTT.

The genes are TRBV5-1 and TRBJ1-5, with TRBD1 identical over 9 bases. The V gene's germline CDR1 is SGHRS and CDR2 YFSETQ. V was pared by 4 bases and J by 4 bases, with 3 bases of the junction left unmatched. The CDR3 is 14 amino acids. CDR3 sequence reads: CASSLTGGNQPQHF. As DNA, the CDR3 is TGCGCCAGCAGCCTGACAGGGGGAAATCAGCCCCAGCATTTT.

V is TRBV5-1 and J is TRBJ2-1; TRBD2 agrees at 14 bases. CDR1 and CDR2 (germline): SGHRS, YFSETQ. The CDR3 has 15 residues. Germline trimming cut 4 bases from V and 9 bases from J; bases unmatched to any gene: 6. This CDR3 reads CASSPTSGGASEQFF. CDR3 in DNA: TGCGCCAGCAGCCCGACTAGCGGGGGGGCCTCTGAGCAGTTCTTC. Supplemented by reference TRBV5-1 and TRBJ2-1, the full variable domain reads KAGVTQTPRYLIKTRGQQVTLSCSPISGHRSVSWYQQTPGQGLQFLFEYFSETQRNKGNFPGRFSGRQFSNSRSEMNVSTLELGDSALYLCASSPTSGGASEQFFGPGTRLTVL.

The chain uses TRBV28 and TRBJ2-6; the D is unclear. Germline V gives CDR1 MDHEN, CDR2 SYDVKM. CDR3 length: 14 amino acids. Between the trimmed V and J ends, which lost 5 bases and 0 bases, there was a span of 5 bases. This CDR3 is CASSLASGANVLTF. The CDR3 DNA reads TGTGCCAGCAGTCTTGCCTCTGGGGCCAACGTCCTGACTTTC.

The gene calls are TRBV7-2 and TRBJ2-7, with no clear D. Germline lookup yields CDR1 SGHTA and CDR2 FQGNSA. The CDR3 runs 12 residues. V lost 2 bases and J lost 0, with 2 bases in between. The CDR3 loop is CASSLNSYEQYF. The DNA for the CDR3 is TGTGCCAGCAGCTTAAACTCCTACGAGCAGTACTTC. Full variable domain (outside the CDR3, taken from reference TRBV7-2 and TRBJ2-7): GAGVSQSPSNKVTEKGKDVELRCDPISGHTALYWYRQSLGQGLEFLIYFQGNSAPDKSGLPSDRFSAERTGGSVSTLTIQRTQQEDSAVYLCASSLNSYEQYFGPGTRLTVT.

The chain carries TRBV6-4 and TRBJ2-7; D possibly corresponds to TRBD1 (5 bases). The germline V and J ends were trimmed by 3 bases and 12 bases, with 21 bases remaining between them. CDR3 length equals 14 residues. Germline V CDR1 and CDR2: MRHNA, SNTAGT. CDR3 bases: TGTGCCAGCAGTGAGTTGGTGGTCGGCGGCCAGGGGTACTTC. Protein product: CASSELVVGGQGYF.